This T cell receptor beta chain was found in a study of blood T cell repertoires in COVID-19. The data were produced by immunoSEQ multiplex PCR, yet TCRdb's version contains in-frame clones alone and is incomplete. The table includes tens of thousands of clones, about nine tenths detected once. This clone has only one observation. The CDR3 sequence is 13 residues long. The germline gives CDR1 GTSNPN, CDR2 SVGIG (reference sequence). The ends lost 2 bases at V and 6 bases at J; junction bases unmatched: 7. This TCR was recovered from a woman of 80 years or more with COVID-19, enrolled during active disease. The sample comprised peripheral blood. The J gene is TRBJ2-7, the V gene TRBV30; 7 bases align to TRBD2. CDR3 in amino acids: CAWSPSTSSEQYF. Here the CDR3 DNA reads TGTGCCTGGAGTCCGTCGACTAGCTCCGAGCAGTACTTC. Looking up the rest from reference TRBV30 and TRBJ2-7 gives the full variable domain: SQTIHQWPATLVQPVGSPLSLECTVEGTSNPNLYWYRQAAGRGLQLLFYSVGIGQISSEVPQNLSASRPQDRQFILSSKKLLLSDSGFYLCAWSPSTSSEQYFGPGTRLTVT.